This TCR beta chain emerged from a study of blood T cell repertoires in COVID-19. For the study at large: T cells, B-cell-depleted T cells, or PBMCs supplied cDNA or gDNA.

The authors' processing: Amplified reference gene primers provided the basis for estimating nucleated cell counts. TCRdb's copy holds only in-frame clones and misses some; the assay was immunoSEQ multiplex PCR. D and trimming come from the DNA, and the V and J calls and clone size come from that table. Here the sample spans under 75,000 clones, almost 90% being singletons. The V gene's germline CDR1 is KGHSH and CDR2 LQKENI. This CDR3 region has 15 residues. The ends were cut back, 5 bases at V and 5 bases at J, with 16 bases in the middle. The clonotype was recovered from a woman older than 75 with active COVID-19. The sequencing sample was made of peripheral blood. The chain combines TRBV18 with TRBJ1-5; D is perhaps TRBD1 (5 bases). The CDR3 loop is CASSSGVSPYQPQHF. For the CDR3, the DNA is TGTGCCAGCTCATCGGGGGTCTCCCCCTATCAGCCCCAGCATTTT.